This T cell receptor beta chain was recorded in a study of cytomegalovirus exposure and HLA in healthy donors. Overall study context: Across 300 to 400 genotyped donors, approximately 80% landed in the Caucasian-associated ancestry cluster.

Study-level results: In vitro experiments confirmed that three CMV-associated chains were specific for CMV antigens. Within a later analysis, the majority of CMV-associated TCR beta chains appeared HLA-restricted.

PCR used 60 Vbeta primers and 13 Jbeta primers. TCRdb keeps only in-frame clones here, not all; method: immunoSEQ multiplex PCR. This table lists approximately 43,000 clones. Regarding this clone: Its cognate antigen is unknown.

The V end was cut by 4 bases, the J end by 0 bases, with 7 bases between. There are 13 residues in the CDR3. The germline V gene encodes CDR1 SQVTM and CDR2 ANQGSEA. This rearrangement joins TRBV29-1 to TRBJ1-3; a possible D gene is TRBD1 (6 bases). The receptor comes from a woman between 25 and 40 years old in good health and CMV-seronegative. The sequencing sample was made of PBMCs. The CDR3 loop is CSVADSSGNTIYF. In DNA form, the CDR3 reads TGCAGCGTTGCGGACAGCTCTGGAAACACCATATATTTT.